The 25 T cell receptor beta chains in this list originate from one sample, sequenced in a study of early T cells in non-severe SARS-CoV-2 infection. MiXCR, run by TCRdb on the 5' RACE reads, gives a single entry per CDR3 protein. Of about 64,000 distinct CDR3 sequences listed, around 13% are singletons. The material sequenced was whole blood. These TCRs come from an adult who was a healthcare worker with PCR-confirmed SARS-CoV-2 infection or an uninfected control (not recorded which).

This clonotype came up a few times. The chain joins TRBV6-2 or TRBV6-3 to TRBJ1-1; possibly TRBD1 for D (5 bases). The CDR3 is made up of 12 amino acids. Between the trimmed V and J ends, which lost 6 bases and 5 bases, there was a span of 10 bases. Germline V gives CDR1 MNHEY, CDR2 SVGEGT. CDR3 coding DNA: TGTGCCAGCAGGCGCGGGACGACTGAAGCTTTCTTT. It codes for CASRRGTTEAFF.

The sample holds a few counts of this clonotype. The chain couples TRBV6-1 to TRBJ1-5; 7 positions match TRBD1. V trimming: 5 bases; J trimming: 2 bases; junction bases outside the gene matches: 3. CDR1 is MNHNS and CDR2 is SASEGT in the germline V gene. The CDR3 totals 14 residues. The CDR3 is CASSNRGGNQPQHF. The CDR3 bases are TGTGCCAGCAGTAACAGGGGCGGCAATCAGCCCCAGCATTTT.

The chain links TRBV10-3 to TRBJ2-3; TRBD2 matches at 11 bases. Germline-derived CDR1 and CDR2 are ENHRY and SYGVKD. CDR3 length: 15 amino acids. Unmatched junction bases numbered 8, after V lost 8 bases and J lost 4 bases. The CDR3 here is CAIRMGTSGADTQYF. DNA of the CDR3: TGTGCCATCCGAATGGGGACTAGCGGAGCAGATACGCAGTATTTT.

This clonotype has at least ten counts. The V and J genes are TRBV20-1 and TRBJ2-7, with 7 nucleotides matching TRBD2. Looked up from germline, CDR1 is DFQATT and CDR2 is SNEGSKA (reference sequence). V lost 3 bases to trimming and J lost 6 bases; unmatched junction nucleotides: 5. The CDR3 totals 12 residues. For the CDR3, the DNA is TGCAGTGCTAGCCCCCGGACTAGCGAGCAGTACTTC. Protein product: CSASPRTSEQYF.

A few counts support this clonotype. DNA of the CDR3: TGTGCCAGCAGCTTGGCTCGGCAGACAGGCTCGTACAATGAGCAGTTCTTC. Translation: CASSLARQTGSYNEQFF. The J gene is TRBJ2-1, the V gene TRBV5-7; possibly TRBD1 for D (6 bases). TRBV5-7 qualifies as an ORF whose function is uncertain. CDR3 length: 17 amino acids. Trimming cost V 0 bases and J 4 bases, with 17 bases left between them.

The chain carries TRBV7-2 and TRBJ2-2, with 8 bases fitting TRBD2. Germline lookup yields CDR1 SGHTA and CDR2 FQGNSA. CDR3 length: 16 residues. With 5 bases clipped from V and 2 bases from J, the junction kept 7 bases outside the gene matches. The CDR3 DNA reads TGTGCCAGCAGCCCACAGTTAGCGGGAAACACCGGGGAGCTGTTTTTT. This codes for CASSPQLAGNTGELFF.

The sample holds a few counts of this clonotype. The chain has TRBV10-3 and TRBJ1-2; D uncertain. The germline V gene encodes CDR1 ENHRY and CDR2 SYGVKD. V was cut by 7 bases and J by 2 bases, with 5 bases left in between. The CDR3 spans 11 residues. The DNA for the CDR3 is TGTGCCATCACCGAGAACTATGGCTACACCTTC. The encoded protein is CAITENYGYTF.

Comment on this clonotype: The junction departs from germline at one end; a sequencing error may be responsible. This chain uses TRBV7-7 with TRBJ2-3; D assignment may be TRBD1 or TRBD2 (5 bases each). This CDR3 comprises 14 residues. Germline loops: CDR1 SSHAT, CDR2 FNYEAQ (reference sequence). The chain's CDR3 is CASSRGGAKDTQYF. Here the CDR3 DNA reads TGTGCTAGCAGCCGGGGTGGGGCGAAAGATACGCAGTATTTT.

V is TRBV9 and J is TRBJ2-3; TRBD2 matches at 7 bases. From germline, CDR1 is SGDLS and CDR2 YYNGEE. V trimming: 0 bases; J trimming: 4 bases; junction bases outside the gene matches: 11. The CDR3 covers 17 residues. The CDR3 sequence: CASSVVSSSGAPDTQYF. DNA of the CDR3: TGTGCCAGCAGCGTAGTCAGCTCTAGCGGAGCCCCAGATACGCAGTATTTT. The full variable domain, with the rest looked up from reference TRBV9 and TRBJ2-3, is DSGVTQTPKHLITATGQRVTLRCSPRSGDLSVYWYQQSLDQGLQFLIQYYNGEERAKGNILERFSAQQFPDLHSELNLSSLELGDSALYFCASSVVSSSGAPDTQYFGPGTRLTVL.

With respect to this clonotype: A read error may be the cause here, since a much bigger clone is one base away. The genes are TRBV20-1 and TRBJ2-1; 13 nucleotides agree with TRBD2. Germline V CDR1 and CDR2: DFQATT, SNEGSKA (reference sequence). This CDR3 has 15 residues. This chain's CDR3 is CRAYGGLAGVNEQFF. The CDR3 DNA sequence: TGCAGAGCTTATGGCGGACTAGCGGGGGTCAATGAGCAGTTCTTC.

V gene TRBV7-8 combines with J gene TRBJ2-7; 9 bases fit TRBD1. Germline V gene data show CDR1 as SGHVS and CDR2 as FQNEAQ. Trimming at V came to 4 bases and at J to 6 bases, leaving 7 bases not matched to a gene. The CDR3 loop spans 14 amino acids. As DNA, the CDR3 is TGTGCCAGCAGCTCGGGGACAGGGAGCGCCGAGCAGTACTTC. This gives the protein CASSSGTGSAEQYF.

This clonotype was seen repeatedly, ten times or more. CDR3 amino acids: CASSQTGRWDTQYF. As DNA, the CDR3 is TGTGCCAGCAGTCAAACGGGCCGATGGGATACGCAGTATTTT. This chain joins TRBV6-2 or TRBV6-3 and TRBJ2-3; D is unresolved. Trimming shortened V by 5 bases and J by 6 bases, and 15 bases separated the two germline ends. CDR3 length: 14 residues. Germline V gene data show CDR1 as MNHEY and CDR2 as SVGEGT.

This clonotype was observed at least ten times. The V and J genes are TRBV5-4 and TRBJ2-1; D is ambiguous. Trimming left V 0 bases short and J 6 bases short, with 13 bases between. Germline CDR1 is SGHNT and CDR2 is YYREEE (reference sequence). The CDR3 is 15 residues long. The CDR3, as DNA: TGTGCCAGCAGCTTGGGACCCGCCGCTCGCAATGAGCAGTTCTTC. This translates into CASSLGPAARNEQFF.

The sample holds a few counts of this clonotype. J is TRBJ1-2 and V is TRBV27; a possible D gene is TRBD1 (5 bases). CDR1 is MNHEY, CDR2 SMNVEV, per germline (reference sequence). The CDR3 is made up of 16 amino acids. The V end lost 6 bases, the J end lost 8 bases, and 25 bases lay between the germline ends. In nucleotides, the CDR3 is TGTGCCAGCAGCGCTCGCCTGGGACTTCGATCGGGAGGCTACACCTTC. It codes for CASSARLGLRSGGYTF.

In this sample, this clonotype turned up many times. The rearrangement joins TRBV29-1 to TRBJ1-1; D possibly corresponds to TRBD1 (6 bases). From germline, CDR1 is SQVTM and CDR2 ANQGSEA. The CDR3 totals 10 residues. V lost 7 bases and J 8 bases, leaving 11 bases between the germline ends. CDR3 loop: CSASQGEAFF. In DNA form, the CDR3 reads TGCAGCGCCTCACAGGGAGAAGCTTTCTTT.

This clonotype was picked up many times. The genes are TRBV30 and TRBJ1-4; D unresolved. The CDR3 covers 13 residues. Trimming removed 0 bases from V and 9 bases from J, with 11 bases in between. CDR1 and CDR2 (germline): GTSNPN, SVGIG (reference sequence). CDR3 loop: CAWSVGRGQKLFF. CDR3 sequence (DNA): TGTGCCTGGAGTGTGGGTCGCGGCCAAAAACTGTTTTTT.

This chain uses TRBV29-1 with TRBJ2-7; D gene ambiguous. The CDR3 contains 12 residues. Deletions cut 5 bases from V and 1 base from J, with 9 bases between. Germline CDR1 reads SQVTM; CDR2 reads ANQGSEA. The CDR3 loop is CSVSDGSYEQYF. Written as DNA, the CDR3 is TGCAGCGTTTCGGACGGATCCTACGAGCAGTACTTC.

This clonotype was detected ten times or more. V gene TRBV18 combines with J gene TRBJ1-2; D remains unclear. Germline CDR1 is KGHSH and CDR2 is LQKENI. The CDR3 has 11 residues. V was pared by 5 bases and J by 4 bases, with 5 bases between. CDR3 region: CASSDLYGYTF. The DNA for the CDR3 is TGTGCCAGCTCAGACCTCTATGGCTACACCTTC. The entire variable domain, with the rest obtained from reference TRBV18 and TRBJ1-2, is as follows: NAGVMQNPRHLVRRRGQEARLRCSPMKGHSHVYWYRQLPEEGLKFMVYLQKENIIDESGMPKERFSAEFPKEGPSILRIQQVVRGDSAAYFCASSDLYGYTFGSGTRLTVV.

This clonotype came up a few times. The CDR3 region has the DNA TGTGCCAGCAGCCAAGCGGGTCTCAATCAGCCCCAGCATTTT. Its translation is CASSQAGLNQPQHF. The V and J genes are TRBV3-1 and TRBJ1-5; no reliable D call. Deletions cut 1 base from V and 3 bases from J, with 7 bases between. The CDR3 runs to 14 residues. The germline V gene encodes CDR1 LGHDT and CDR2 YNNKEL (reference sequence).

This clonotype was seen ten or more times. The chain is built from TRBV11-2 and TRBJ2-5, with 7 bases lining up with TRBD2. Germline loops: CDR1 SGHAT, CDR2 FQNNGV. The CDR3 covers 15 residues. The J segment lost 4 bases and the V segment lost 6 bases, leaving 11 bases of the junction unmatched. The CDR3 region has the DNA TGTGCCAGCAGAACGGGGAATCCGGGGGGAGAGACCCAGTACTTC. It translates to CASRTGNPGGETQYF.

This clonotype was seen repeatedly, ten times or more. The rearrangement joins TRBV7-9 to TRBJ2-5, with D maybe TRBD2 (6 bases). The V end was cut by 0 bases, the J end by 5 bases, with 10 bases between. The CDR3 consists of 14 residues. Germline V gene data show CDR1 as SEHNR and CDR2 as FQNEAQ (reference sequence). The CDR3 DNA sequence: TGTGCCAGCAGCTTAGCCGCGGGGCAGGAGACCCAGTACTTC. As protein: CASSLAAGQETQYF.

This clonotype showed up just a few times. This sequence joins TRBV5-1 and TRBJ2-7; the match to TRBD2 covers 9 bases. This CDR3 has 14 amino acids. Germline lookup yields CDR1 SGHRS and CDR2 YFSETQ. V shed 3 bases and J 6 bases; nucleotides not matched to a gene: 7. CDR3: CASSWPGLASEQYF. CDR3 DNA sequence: TGCGCCAGCAGCTGGCCGGGACTAGCATCCGAGCAGTACTTC.

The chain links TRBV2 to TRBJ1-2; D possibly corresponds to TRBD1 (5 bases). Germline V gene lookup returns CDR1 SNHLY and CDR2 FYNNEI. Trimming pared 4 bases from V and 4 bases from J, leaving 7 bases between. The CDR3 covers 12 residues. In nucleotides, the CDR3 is TGTGCCAGCAGTGGGGACGGCTATGGCTACACCTTC. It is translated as CASSGDGYGYTF.

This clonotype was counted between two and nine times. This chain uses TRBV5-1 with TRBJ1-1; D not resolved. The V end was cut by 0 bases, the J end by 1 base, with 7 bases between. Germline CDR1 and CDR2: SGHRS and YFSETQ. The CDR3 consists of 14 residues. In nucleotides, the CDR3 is TGCGCCAGCAGCTTGGATAGGTCGAACACTGAAGCTTTCTTT. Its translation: CASSLDRSNTEAFF.

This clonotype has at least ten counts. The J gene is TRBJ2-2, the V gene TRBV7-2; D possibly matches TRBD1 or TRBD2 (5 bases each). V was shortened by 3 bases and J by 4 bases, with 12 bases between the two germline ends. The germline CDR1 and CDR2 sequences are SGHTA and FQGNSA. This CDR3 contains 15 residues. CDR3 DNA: TGTGCCAGCAGCTTTACCGGGGCGGGCACCGGGGAGCTGTTTTTT. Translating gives CASSFTGAGTGELFF.